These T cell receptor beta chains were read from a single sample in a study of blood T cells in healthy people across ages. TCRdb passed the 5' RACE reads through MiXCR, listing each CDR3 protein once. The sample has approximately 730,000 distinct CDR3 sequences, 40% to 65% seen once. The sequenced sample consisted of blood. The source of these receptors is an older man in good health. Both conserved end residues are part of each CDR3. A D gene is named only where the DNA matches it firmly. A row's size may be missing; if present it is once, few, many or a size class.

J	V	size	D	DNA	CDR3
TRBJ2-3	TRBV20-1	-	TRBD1	TGCAGTGCTGAGGCTAAGACAGGGGGACACACAGATACGCAGTATTTT	CSAEAKTGGHTDTQYF
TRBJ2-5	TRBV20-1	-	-	TGCAGTGCAAGAGCCTCTGGGACCCAGTACTTC	CSARASGTQYF
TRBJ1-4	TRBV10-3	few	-	TGTGCCATCAGTGAGAGTGGGACGACTAATGAAAAACTGTTTTTT	CAISESGTTNEKLFF
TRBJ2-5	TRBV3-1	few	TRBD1	TGTGCCAGCAGCCCAACTTGGACAGGGAGGGAGACCCAGTACTTC	CASSPTWTGRETQYF
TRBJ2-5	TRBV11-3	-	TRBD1	TGTGCCAGCAGCTTAGGAACAGGGGGTAACAATGAGCAGTACTTC	CASSLGTGGNNEQYF
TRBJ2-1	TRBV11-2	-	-	TGTGCCAGCAGGCCGGAAGACAGCTCCTACAATGAGCAGTTCTTC	CASRPEDSSYNEQFF
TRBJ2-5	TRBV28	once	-	TGTGCCAGCAGTGCCCAGGGAAGGGGGCAGTACTTC	CASSAQGRGQYF
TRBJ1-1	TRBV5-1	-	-	TGCGCCAGCAGCTTGGGAGACACCACTGAAGCTTTCTTT	CASSLGDTTEAFF
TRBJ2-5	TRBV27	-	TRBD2	TGTGCCAGCAGACAGACCCTAACTAGCGTGGAGACCCAGTACTTC	CASRQTLTSVETQYF
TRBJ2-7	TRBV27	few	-	TGTGCCAGCAGTTACCGGACAGCCTACGAGCAGTACTTC	CASSYRTAYEQYF
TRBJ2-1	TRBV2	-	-	TGTGCCAGCAGTGAAGAATTAGGCTACAATGAGCAGTTCTTC	CASSEELGYNEQFF
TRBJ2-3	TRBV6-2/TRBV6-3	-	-	TGTGCCAGCACCCTGATAGAGAGTGGTACGCAGTATTTT	CASTLIESGTQYF
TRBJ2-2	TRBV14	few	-	TGTGCCAGCAGCCAAGAGTTAATTATTGGGGAGCTGTTTTTT	CASSQELIIGELFF
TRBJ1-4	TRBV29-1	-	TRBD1	TGCAGCGTTGAACCATTCCGGACAGGGGGAGATGAAAAACTGTTTTTT	CSVEPFRTGGDEKLFF
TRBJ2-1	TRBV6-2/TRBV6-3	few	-	TGTGCCAGCAGTTACTCTAGCGTCCTCGGCGGGAATGAGCAGTTCTTC	CASSYSSVLGGNEQFF
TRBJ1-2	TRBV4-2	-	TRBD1	TGTGCCAGCAGCGAAGGGGGCGCGATAATCGGCTACACCTTC	CASSEGGAIIGYTF
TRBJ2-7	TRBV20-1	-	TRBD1	TGCAGTGCTGACAGGGGATTGGAGACCTACGAGCAGTACTTC	CSADRGLETYEQYF
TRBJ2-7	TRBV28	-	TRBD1	TGTGCCAGCAGCACTACAGGGGGCGCGTCCTACGAGCAGTACTTC	CASSTTGGASYEQYF
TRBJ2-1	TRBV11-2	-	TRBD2	TGTGCCAGCAGTCCTTTGGGACAGGCGGGACTAGCGGGAGGTGGGGGTGGCTACAATGAGCAGTTCTTC	CASSPLGQAGLAGGGGGYNEQFF
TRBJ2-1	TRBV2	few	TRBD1	TGTGCCAGCCTCCGGGACAGATACAATGAGCAGTTCTTC	CASLRDRYNEQFF
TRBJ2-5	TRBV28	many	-	TGTGCCAGCAGTTTCGGAGGGATCCAAGAGACCCAGTACTTC	CASSFGGIQETQYF
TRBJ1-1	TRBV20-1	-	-	TGCAGTGCTAGCCGCCCGGGAATGAACACTGAAGCTTTCTTT	CSASRPGMNTEAFF
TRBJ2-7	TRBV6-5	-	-	TGTGCCAGCAGTTACTCCAGGAGCGTATCCTACGAGCAGTACTTC	CASSYSRSVSYEQYF
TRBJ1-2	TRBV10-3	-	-	TGTGCTATCAGTGAGTCCCCAGGGATCTATGGCTACACCTTC	CAISESPGIYGYTF
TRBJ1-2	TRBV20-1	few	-	TGCAGTGCCCCTCGGACAGACTATGGCTACACCTTC	CSAPRTDYGYTF